This entry is about one T cell receptor beta chain. What it binds is unknown. The CDR3 length is 11 residues. The germline gives CDR1 MNHNS, CDR2 SASEGT. V was clipped by 1 base and J by 7 bases, with 3 bases between them. Unique-molecular-identifier-tagged TCR beta cDNA libraries were used. TCRdb reprocessed the PCR reads via MiXCR and lists one record per CDR3 protein. The sample includes some 450,000 distinct CDR3 sequences, around 40% of them seen just once. This entry belongs to a study of post-analysis software for immune sequencing data. Looking at the study overall: Clinical courses comprised relapsing-remitting, secondary progressive and progressive-relapsing multiple sclerosis. Study-level points and caveats: Patients showed TRBV5-6, TRBV5-1 and TRBV20-1 among five TRBV segments more frequent than in controls.

Sequenced: blood. V is TRBV6-1 and J is TRBJ2-3; D gene uncertain. The sequence was collected from a girl aged 5 to 17 with multiple sclerosis. Here the CDR3 reads CASSEVYTQYF. CDR3 nucleotides: TGTGCCAGCAGTGAAGTCTATACGCAGTATTTT.